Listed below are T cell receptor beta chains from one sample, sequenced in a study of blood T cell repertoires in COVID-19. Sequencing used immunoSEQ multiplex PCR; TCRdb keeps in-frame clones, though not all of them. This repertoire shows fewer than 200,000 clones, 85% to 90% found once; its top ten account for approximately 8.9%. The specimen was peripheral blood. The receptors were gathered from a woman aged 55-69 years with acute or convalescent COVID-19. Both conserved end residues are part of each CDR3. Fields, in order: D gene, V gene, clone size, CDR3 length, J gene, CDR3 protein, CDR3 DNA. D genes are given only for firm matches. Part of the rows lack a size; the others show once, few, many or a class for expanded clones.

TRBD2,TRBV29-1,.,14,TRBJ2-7,CSFRTGTSYGEQYF,TGCAGCTTCCGAACCGGGACTAGCTATGGCGAGCAGTACTTC
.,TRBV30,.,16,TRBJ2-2,CAWSRGSGSNTGELFF,TGTGCCTGGAGCCGGGGTAGCGGTTCGAACACCGGGGAGCTGTTTTTT
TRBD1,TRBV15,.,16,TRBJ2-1,CATSRGGQPTYNEQFF,TGTGCCACCAGCAGAGGGGGACAGCCGACCTACAATGAGCAGTTCTTC
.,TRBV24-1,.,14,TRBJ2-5,CAAQTGRHGGTQYF,TGTGCCGCCCAGACAGGGAGGCACGGCGGGACCCAGTACTTC
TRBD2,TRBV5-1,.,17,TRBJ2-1,CASSLSGTSKSYNEQFF,TGCGCCAGCAGCTTGTCCGGGACTAGTAAATCCTACAATGAGCAGTTCTTC
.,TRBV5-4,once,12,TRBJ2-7,CASSLEGGEQYF,TGTGCCAGCAGCTTGGAGGGGGGGGAGCAGTACTTC
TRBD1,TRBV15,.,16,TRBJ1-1,CATSRVTGPGDTEAFF,TGTGCCACCAGCAGGGTGACAGGGCCGGGGGACACTGAAGCTTTCTTT
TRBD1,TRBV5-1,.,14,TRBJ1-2,CASTTTTQGVGYTF,TGCGCCAGCACCACTACAACACAGGGGGTCGGCTACACCTTC
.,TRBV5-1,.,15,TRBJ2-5,CASSAFTSPQETQYF,TGCGCCAGCAGCGCCTTTACTAGCCCCCAAGAGACCCAGTACTTC
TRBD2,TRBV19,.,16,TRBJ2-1,CASSTYTSGIRDEQFF,TGTGCCAGTAGTACCTACACTAGCGGGATAAGGGATGAGCAGTTCTTC
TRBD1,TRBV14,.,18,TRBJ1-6,CASSQDVGGTAILSPLHF,TGTGCCAGCAGCCAAGATGTAGGCGGGACAGCTATTCTATCACCCCTCCACTTT
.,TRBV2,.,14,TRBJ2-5,CASRVTGIQETQYF,TGTGCCAGCAGGGTAACAGGGATCCAAGAGACCCAGTACTTC
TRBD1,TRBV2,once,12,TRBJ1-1,CASSERQGGAFF,TGTGCCAGCAGTGAGCGACAGGGGGGAGCTTTCTTT
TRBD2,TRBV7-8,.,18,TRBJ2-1,CASRRTSGGLAGSSEQFF,TGTGCCAGCAGGCGGACATCCGGGGGACTAGCGGGCTCGAGTGAGCAGTTCTTC
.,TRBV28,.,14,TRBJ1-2,CASSLPSPGGGYTF,TGTGCCAGCAGTTTACCGTCCCCGGGGGGTGGCTACACCTTC
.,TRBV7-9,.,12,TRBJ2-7,CASSPMTGEQYF,TGTGCCAGCAGCCCTATGACCGGGGAGCAGTACTTC
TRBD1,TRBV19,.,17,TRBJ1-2,CASSIRIRDRANYGYTF,TGTGCCAGTAGTATCAGGATCCGAGACAGGGCTAACTATGGCTACACCTTC
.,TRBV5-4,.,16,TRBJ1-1,CASSSSQGREYTEAFF,TGTGCCAGCAGTTCTAGCCAGGGGAGGGAGTACACTGAAGCTTTCTTT
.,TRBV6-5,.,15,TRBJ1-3,CASSYLPGAGNTIYF,TGTGCCAGCAGTTACCTTCCAGGGGCTGGAAACACCATATATTTT
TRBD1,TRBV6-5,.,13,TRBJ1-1,CASSLQGASEAFF,TGTGCCAGCAGTCTCCAGGGGGCTAGCGAAGCTTTCTTT
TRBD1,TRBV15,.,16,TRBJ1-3,CATSRGQGASGNTIYF,TGTGCCACCAGCAGGGGACAGGGGGCCTCTGGAAACACCATATATTTT
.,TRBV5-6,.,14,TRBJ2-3,CASSLPSSGNTQYF,TGTGCCAGCAGCTTGCCCAGTTCAGGAAATACGCAGTATTTT
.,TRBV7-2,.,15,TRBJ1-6,CASSPLGRANSPLHF,TGTGCCAGCAGCCCTTTGGGCAGGGCGAATTCACCCCTCCACTTT
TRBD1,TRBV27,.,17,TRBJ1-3,CASSLGTGQGGGNTIYF,TGTGCCAGCAGCCTCGGGACAGGGCAGGGTGGTGGAAACACCATATATTTT
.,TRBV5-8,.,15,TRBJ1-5,CASSIGQYSNQPQHF,TGTGCCAGCAGCATTGGACAGTATAGCAATCAGCCCCAGCATTTT
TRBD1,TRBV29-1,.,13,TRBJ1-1,CSAGTGGSTEAFF,TGCAGCGCCGGTACAGGGGGAAGCACTGAAGCTTTCTTT